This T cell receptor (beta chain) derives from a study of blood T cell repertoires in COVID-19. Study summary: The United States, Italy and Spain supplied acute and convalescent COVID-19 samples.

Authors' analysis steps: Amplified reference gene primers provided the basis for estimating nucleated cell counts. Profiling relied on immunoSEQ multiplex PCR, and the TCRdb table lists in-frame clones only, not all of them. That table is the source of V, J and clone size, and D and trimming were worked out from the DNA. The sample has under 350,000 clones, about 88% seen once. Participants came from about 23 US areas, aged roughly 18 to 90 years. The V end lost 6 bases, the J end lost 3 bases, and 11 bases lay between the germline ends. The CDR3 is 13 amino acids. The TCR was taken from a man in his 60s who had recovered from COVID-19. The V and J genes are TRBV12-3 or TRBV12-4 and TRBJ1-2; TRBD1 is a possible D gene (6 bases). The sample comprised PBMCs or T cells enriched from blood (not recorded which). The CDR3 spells CASRQDSHYGYTF. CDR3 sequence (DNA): TGTGCCAGCAGACAGGACAGTCACTATGGCTACACCTTC.